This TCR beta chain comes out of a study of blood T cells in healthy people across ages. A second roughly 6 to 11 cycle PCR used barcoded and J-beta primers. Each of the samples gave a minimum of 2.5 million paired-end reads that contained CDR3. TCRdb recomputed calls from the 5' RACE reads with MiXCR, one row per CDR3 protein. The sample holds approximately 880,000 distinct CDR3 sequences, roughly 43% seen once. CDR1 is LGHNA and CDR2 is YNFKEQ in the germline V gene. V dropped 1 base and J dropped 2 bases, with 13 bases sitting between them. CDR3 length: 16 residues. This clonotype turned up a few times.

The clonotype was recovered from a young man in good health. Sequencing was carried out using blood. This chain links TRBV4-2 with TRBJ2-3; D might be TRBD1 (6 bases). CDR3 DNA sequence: TGTGCCAGCAGCCAAGGTCACGGACAGTTCACAGATACGCAGTATTTT. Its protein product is CASSQGHGQFTDTQYF.